The 26 T cell receptor beta chains listed next were all sequenced from one sample in a study of cytomegalovirus exposure and HLA in healthy donors. The PCR had 60 Vbeta and 13 Jbeta primers. TCRdb keeps only in-frame clones here, not all; method: immunoSEQ multiplex PCR. The sample has under 90,000 clones, about nine tenths seen once. The sample taken for sequencing was PBMCs. The receptors originated from a man between 18 and 35 years old in good health and CMV-seronegative.

The chain links TRBV19 to TRBJ2-1; D perhaps matches TRBD1 (6 bases). V gave up 10 bases and J gave up 4 bases, with 17 bases separating them. Looked up from germline, CDR1 is LNHDA and CDR2 is SQIVND (reference sequence). There are 14 residues in the CDR3. CDR3 bases: TGTGCCACCGAGGCACAGGACAGTTACAATGAGCAGTTCTTC. Translation: CATEAQDSYNEQFF.

The chain is built from TRBV4-3 and TRBJ1-5; perhaps TRBD1 as D (6 bases). The germline V and J ends were trimmed by 4 bases and 6 bases, with 16 bases remaining between them. Germline V lookup: CDR1 LGHNA, CDR2 YSLEER. The CDR3 length is 15 residues. In nucleotides, the CDR3 is TGCGCCAGCAGCCCAGGGGCGGGGGGGCTTCAGCCCCAGCATTTT. Its protein is CASSPGAGGLQPQHF.

This chain joins TRBV4-2 and TRBJ1-1; 11 bases map to TRBD1. CDR1 LGHNA and CDR2 YNFKEQ come from the germline V gene. V lost 4 bases, J lost 5 bases, and 12 bases stayed unmatched. This CDR3 is 17 amino acids long. As DNA, the CDR3 is TGTGCCAGCAGCCCGACCGGGACAGGGGGGACGGGGACTGAAGCTTTCTTT. As protein: CASSPTGTGGTGTEAFF.

The chain couples TRBV11-3 to TRBJ2-5, with D possibly being TRBD1 (6 bases). Trimming left V 1 base short and J 5 bases short, with 17 bases between. The CDR3 has 16 amino acids. Germline V gene lookup returns CDR1 SGHNT and CDR2 YENEEA. The CDR3: CASSLGTGHHGETQYF. The CDR3 DNA reads TGTGCCAGCAGCTTAGGGACGGGACACCACGGGGAGACCCAGTACTTC.

This chain links TRBV29-1 with TRBJ1-1, with D possibly TRBD1 on 5 matching bases. The CDR3 consists of 13 residues. The V gene's germline CDR1 is SQVTM and CDR2 ANQGSEA. V was cut by 4 bases and J by 5 bases, with 14 bases left in between. For the CDR3, the DNA is TGCAGCGTTGCCTGGGGAAAGGGGACTGAAGCTTTCTTT. This sequence encodes CSVAWGKGTEAFF.

V and J are TRBV6-5 and TRBJ1-6; D ambiguous. CDR1 is MNHEY, CDR2 SVGAGI, per germline. The ends were cut back, 0 bases at V and 1 base at J, with 4 bases in the middle. The length of the CDR3 is 15 residues. The CDR3 loop is CASSYSGSYNSPLHF. The CDR3 DNA sequence: TGTGCCAGCAGTTACTCCGGGTCCTATAATTCACCCCTCCACTTT.

Comments on this clone: At the DNA level, this CDR3 is encoded by other sequences in the same sample as well. V and J are TRBV29-1 and TRBJ1-1, with D tentatively TRBD1 (5 bases). CDR1 is SQVTM and CDR2 is ANQGSEA in the germline V gene. V shed 3 bases and J shed 0 bases, with 8 bases lying between them. This CDR3 is 13 amino acids long. CDR3 in amino acids: CSVERQLNTEAFF. The CDR3 bases are TGCAGCGTTGAGCGACAGTTGAACACTGAAGCTTTCTTT.

This clone was recorded only once. J is TRBJ2-2 and V is TRBV20-1; D not certain. CDR3 length: 11 residues. Trimming shortened V by 3 bases and J by 6 bases, and 5 bases separated the two germline ends. Germline values: CDR1 DFQATT, CDR2 SNEGSKA (reference sequence). The CDR3 reads CSASSPGELFF. CDR3 coding DNA: TGCAGTGCTAGTAGTCCCGGGGAGCTGTTTTTT.

The chain employs TRBV29-1 and TRBJ2-3; TRBD1 matches at 8 bases. Germline CDR1 SQVTM, CDR2 ANQGSEA. J gave up 0 bases and V 6 bases, and 8 bases lay outside the gene matches. CDR3 size: 15 residues. CDR3 sequence (DNA): TGCAGCGTCGTCCCGACAGGGGCTAGCACAGATACGCAGTATTTT. Amino acids: CSVVPTGASTDTQYF.

This chain connects TRBV28 to TRBJ2-5; 10 bases align to TRBD2. This CDR3 comprises 15 residues. With V trimmed by 1 base and J by 4 bases, 3 bases remained unmatched. The germline gives CDR1 MDHEN, CDR2 SYDVKM. Here the CDR3 reads CASSLYSGRRETQYF. DNA of the CDR3: TGTGCCAGCAGTTTATATAGCGGGAGGAGAGAGACCCAGTACTTC.

V usage is TRBV11-1 and J usage is TRBJ2-3, with 7 bases fitting TRBD1. This CDR3 is 15 amino acids long. The V gene's germline CDR1 is SGHAT and CDR2 FQDESV (reference sequence). With V trimmed by 5 bases and J by 2 bases, 7 bases remained unmatched. The CDR3 is CASSPGGGPTDTQYF. CDR3 nucleotides: TGTGCCAGCAGCCCAGGGGGTGGCCCCACAGATACGCAGTATTTT.

Only one count was recorded for this clone. This chain links TRBV2 with TRBJ2-7; tentative D call: TRBD1 (6 bases). Between the trimmed V and J ends, which lost 7 bases and 0 bases, there was a span of 10 bases. This CDR3 has 13 amino acids. Germline V lookup: CDR1 SNHLY, CDR2 FYNNEI. The CDR3, as DNA: TGTGCCAGCATAAGGGACACCTCCTACGAGCAGTACTTC. Amino acids: CASIRDTSYEQYF.

V gene TRBV28 combines with J gene TRBJ2-7; 7 bases agree with TRBD1. Germline-derived CDR1 and CDR2 are MDHEN and SYDVKM. The V and J ends lost 1 base and 9 bases, in that order; junction bases with no gene match: 12. This CDR3 spans 15 amino acids. CDR3 sequence reads: CASSLYGGTGQRQYF. CDR3 DNA sequence: TGTGCCAGCAGTTTATATGGGGGTACGGGACAGAGGCAGTACTTC.

The V call is TRBV29-1, the J call TRBJ2-3, with D possibly matching TRBD1 (5 bases). Per germline, CDR1 SQVTM and CDR2 ANQGSEA. The length of the CDR3 is 16 residues. Between the trimmed V and J ends, which lost 5 bases and 1 base, there was a span of 19 bases. The CDR3 DNA sequence: TGCAGCGTTCAGGTACTTTGGGGCATTGGCACAGATACGCAGTATTTT. Residues: CSVQVLWGIGTDTQYF.

The chain employs TRBV11-2 and TRBJ2-7, with 7 bases aligning to TRBD2. Germline CDR1 is SGHAT and CDR2 is FQNNGV. After removal of 5 bases from V and 1 base from J, the junction contained 8 bases not matched to a gene. The CDR3 has 15 residues. CDR3 loop: CASSPYGTNSYEQYF. CDR3 coding DNA: TGTGCCAGCAGCCCCTACGGGACTAATTCCTACGAGCAGTACTTC.

In this sample, this clone turned up a few times. The V call is TRBV5-1, the J call TRBJ1-1; D ambiguous. V was shortened by 4 bases and J by 0 bases, with 10 bases between the two germline ends. CDR1 and CDR2 from the germline V gene are SGHRS and YFSETQ. The CDR3 covers 14 residues. The CDR3 spells CASSPLQVNTEAFF. CDR3 sequence (DNA): TGCGCCAGCAGCCCCCTCCAGGTGAACACTGAAGCTTTCTTT.

This clone showed up just a few times. The V call is TRBV11-1, the J call TRBJ2-7; 7 nucleotides line up with TRBD1. The CDR3 contains 17 residues. Losses at the gene ends were 3 bases for V and 7 bases for J; bases not matched to a gene: 18. Per germline, CDR1 SGHAT and CDR2 FQDESV (reference sequence). CDR3 region: CASSLGSSGTEAGEQYF. CDR3 DNA sequence: TGTGCCAGCAGCTTGGGGTCATCCGGGACAGAAGCTGGGGAGCAGTACTTC.

CDR3 sequence reads: CASSYGVQGVLEQFF. The CDR3 DNA reads as TGTGCCAGCAGTTATGGAGTACAGGGGGTTTTGGAGCAGTTCTTC. The genes are TRBV6-5 and TRBJ2-1, with 8 bases fitting TRBD1. Germline CDR1 MNHEY, CDR2 SVGAGI. V lost 3 bases, J lost 10 bases, and 11 bases stayed unmatched. The CDR3 totals 15 residues.

J is TRBJ1-6 and V is TRBV7-9, with 9 bases fitting TRBD1. Germline CDR1 is SEHNR and CDR2 is FQNEAQ (reference sequence). J lost 4 bases, V lost 4 bases, and 5 bases had no gene match. The CDR3 extends over 16 amino acids. The CDR3 DNA reads TGTGCCAGCAGCTCGGGACAGGGATTTTATAATTCACCCCTCCACTTT. Translated, it gives CASSSGQGFYNSPLHF.

The chain links TRBV6-5 to TRBJ1-5, with no clear D. Germline CDR1 MNHEY, CDR2 SVGAGI. The CDR3 has 15 residues. Trimming removed 0 bases at V and 4 bases at J, with 10 bases between. This chain's CDR3 is CASSYSRVGNQPQHF. CDR3 in DNA: TGTGCCAGCAGTTACTCGAGGGTAGGAAATCAGCCCCAGCATTTT.

The chain is built from TRBV2 and TRBJ2-5; 10 bases align to TRBD2. V shed 6 bases and J 5 bases; nucleotides not matched to a gene: 12. Germline V CDR1 and CDR2: SNHLY, FYNNEI. This CDR3 spans 16 amino acids. The CDR3 coding sequence is TGTGCCAGCAGGGACAACTCTAGCGGGAGAAAGGAGACCCAGTACTTC. This sequence encodes CASRDNSSGRKETQYF.

The rearrangement uses TRBV5-1 and TRBJ2-1, with TRBD1 as a possible D gene (5 bases). The ends were cut back, 6 bases at V and 0 bases at J, with 10 bases in the middle. Germline CDR1 and CDR2: SGHRS and YFSETQ. There are 14 residues in the CDR3. CDR3 in amino acids: CASTTGNSYNEQFF. As DNA, the CDR3 is TGCGCCAGCACAACAGGAAACTCCTACAATGAGCAGTTCTTC. Using reference TRBV5-1 and TRBJ2-1 for the parts outside the CDR3, the full variable domain is KAGVTQTPRYLIKTRGQQVTLSCSPISGHRSVSWYQQTPGQGLQFLFEYFSETQRNKGNFPGRFSGRQFSNSRSEMNVSTLELGDSALYLCASTTGNSYNEQFFGPGTRLTVL.

This sequence joins TRBV4-3 and TRBJ1-1, with 9 bases that match TRBD1. The CDR3 covers 17 residues. Trimming at V came to 6 bases and at J to 2 bases, leaving 13 bases not matched to a gene. Germline V gene data show CDR1 as LGHNA and CDR2 as YSLEER. As DNA, the CDR3 is TGCGCCAGCAGTCGAACCGGGACAGGGCCGCTCAACACTGAAGCTTTCTTT. The encoded protein is CASSRTGTGPLNTEAFF.

The chain has TRBV19 and TRBJ2-5, with 9 nucleotides matching TRBD1. The germline gives CDR1 LNHDA, CDR2 SQIVND (reference sequence). V dropped 11 bases and J dropped 2; count of bases not matched to a gene: 3. The CDR3 consists of 12 residues. CDR3 sequence (DNA): TGTGCCGCGGGACAGGGTCAAGAGACCCAGTACTTC. This encodes CAAGQGQETQYF.

V gene TRBV19 combines with J gene TRBJ1-1, with a possible D match to TRBD1 (6 bases). The CDR3 is made up of 15 amino acids. Trimming cost V 5 bases and J 0 bases, with 13 bases left between them. Germline loops: CDR1 LNHDA, CDR2 SQIVND (reference sequence). Written as DNA, the CDR3 is TGTGCCAGTAGTCCAGCAGGGGCACTGAACACTGAAGCTTTCTTT. This codes for CASSPAGALNTEAFF.

A remark on this clone: At one boundary the junction diverges from the germline segment, which might be a read error. The rearrangement uses TRBV7-6 and TRBJ2-1, with 11 nucleotides matching TRBD1. This CDR3 is 15 amino acids long. Germline V gives CDR1 SGHVS, CDR2 FNYEAQ. DNA of the CDR3: TGTGCCAGCAGCGACCGGGACAGGGGGTATAATGAGCAGCTCTTC. It yields the protein CASSDRDRGYNEQLF.